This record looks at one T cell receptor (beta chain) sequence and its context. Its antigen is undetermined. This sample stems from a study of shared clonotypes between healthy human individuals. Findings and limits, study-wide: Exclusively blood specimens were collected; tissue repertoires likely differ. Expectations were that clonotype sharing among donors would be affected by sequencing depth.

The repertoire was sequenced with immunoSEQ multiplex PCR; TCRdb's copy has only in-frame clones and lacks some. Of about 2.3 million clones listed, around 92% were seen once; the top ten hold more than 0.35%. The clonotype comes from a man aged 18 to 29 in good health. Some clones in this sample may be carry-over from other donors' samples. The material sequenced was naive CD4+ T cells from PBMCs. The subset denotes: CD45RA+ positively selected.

CDR3 residues: CASVGPALGGQYF. In DNA, the CDR3 is TGTGCCTCCGTGGGACCTGCACTCGGGGGGCAGTACTTC. The chain couples TRBV2 to TRBJ2-7; D is possibly TRBD2 (6 bases). V lost 11 bases and J 9 bases, leaving 23 bases between the germline ends. CDR1 SNHLY and CDR2 FYNNEI come from the germline V gene. The CDR3 loop spans 13 amino acids.